The 22 T cell receptor beta chains below were found in one sample sequenced in a study of CD8+ T cells in alopecia areata. Treatment defined: oral pan-JAK inhibitor, 5-10 mg twice daily. cDNA reverse transcribed from extracted RNA served as the sequencing template. The data were produced by immunoSEQ multiplex PCR, yet TCRdb's version contains in-frame clones alone and is incomplete. The data hold about 260,000 clones, with 60% observed a single time. The input for sequencing was CD4+ T cells sorted from blood, taken around week 54, from a patient treated with tofacitinib. The origin of the receptors is a human donor with alopecia areata.

The genes are TRBV2 and TRBJ2-1; 8 bases map to TRBD2. The CDR3 is 16 residues long. V shed 6 bases, J shed 6 bases, and the junction held 13 bases outside the gene matches. CDR1 and CDR2 (germline): SNHLY, FYNNEI. CDR3 region: CASRPDMGLGPNEQFF. CDR3 nucleotides: TGTGCCAGCAGGCCTGATATGGGACTAGGGCCCAATGAGCAGTTCTTC.

The V gene is TRBV20-1, the J gene TRBJ1-2; D remains unclear. Germline V gene data show CDR1 as DFQATT and CDR2 as SNEGSKA (reference sequence). CDR3 length equals 11 residues. V dropped 5 bases and J dropped 5 bases, with 9 bases sitting between them. In nucleotides, the CDR3 is TGCAGTGCTCAATACCTTTATGGCTACACCTTC. Translating it yields CSAQYLYGYTF.

This clone was counted between two and nine times. The gene calls are TRBV5-1 and TRBJ2-7; tentative D call: TRBD2 (6 bases). V lost 5 bases to trimming and J lost 4 bases, with 16 bases between them. The CDR3 has 14 amino acids. Germline V gene sequence: CDR1 SGHRS, CDR2 YFSETQ. CDR3 sequence reads: CASRAGRSAYEQYF. The CDR3 DNA follows: TGCGCCAGCAGGGCCGGGAGAAGTGCTTACGAGCAGTACTTC.

This chain joins TRBV6-6 and TRBJ1-1, with D possibly being TRBD1 (5 bases). The germline CDR1 and CDR2 sequences are MNHNY and SVGAGI (reference sequence). The CDR3 sequence is 14 residues long. V lost 4 bases, J lost 4 bases, and 13 bases lay in between. The CDR3 here is CASSSGPVGTEAFF. The CDR3 DNA reads TGTGCCAGCAGTTCAGGGCCCGTTGGCACTGAAGCTTTCTTT.

The rearrangement joins TRBV10-3 to TRBJ2-1; 11 bases align to TRBD2. The germline V gene has CDR1 ENHRY and CDR2 SYGVKD. This CDR3 has 18 amino acids. The trim removed 3 bases at V and 7 bases at J, leaving 14 bases unmatched. CDR3 amino acids: CAISDSSGGAAELNEQFF. The CDR3 nucleotides are TGTGCCATCAGTGATAGTAGCGGGGGGGCCGCGGAGTTAAATGAGCAGTTCTTC.

This clone is medium-sized. This CDR3 is also generated by other DNA sequences in the sample. The rearrangement joins TRBV29-1 to TRBJ1-1; D call uncertain. V was shortened by 7 bases and J by 1 base, with 4 bases between the two germline ends. The germline CDR1 and CDR2 sequences are SQVTM and ANQGSEA. CDR3 length: 10 residues. The CDR3, as DNA: TGCAGCGCAACGAACACTGAAGCTTTCTTT. Protein product: CSATNTEAFF.

About this clone itself: The same CDR3 is also encoded by other DNA sequences in this sample. This chain links TRBV5-1 with TRBJ2-3; no clear D gene. The CDR3 length is 11 residues. Germline CDR1 reads SGHRS; CDR2 reads YFSETQ. Trimming pared 0 bases from V and 6 bases from J, leaving 2 bases between. CDR3 protein: CASSLGDTQYF. CDR3 DNA sequence: TGCGCCAGCAGCTTGGGGGATACGCAGTATTTT.

The chain combines TRBV30 with TRBJ1-4; D possibly corresponds to TRBD1 (5 bases). Per germline, CDR1 GTSNPN and CDR2 SVGIG (reference sequence). There are 14 residues in the CDR3. The CDR3 coding sequence is TGTGCAGGGACGGCGACGGCAACTAATGAAAAACTGTTTTTT. Encoded protein: CAGTATATNEKLFF.

The CDR3 loop reads CASSPDLNYGYTF. The CDR3 DNA is TGTGCCAGCAGTCCCGACCTTAACTATGGCTACACCTTC. This chain links TRBV2 with TRBJ1-2; D not resolved. The V end was cut by 5 bases, the J end by 1 base, with 8 bases between. The CDR3 has 13 amino acids. Germline lookup yields CDR1 SNHLY and CDR2 FYNNEI.

The CDR3, as DNA: TGTGCCAGCAGTGACTCGAGTGGGGGCGAGACCCAGTACTTC. It translates to CASSDSSGGETQYF. The chain is built from TRBV25-1 and TRBJ2-5; D perhaps matches TRBD1 (6 bases). Germline V CDR1 and CDR2: MGHDK, SYGVNS. Deletions cut 3 bases from V and 5 bases from J, with 13 bases between. The CDR3 totals 14 residues.

The V call is TRBV27, the J call TRBJ2-3, with D perhaps matching TRBD1 (6 bases). This CDR3 region has 15 residues. The ends were cut back, 3 bases at V and 6 bases at J, with 16 bases in the middle. Germline assignment: CDR1 MNHEY and CDR2 SMNVEV (reference sequence). The CDR3 spells CASSLVGRGRDTQYF. In nucleotides, the CDR3 is TGTGCCAGCAGTTTGGTGGGCAGGGGAAGGGATACGCAGTATTTT.

The V gene is TRBV29-1, the J gene TRBJ2-2; D gene ambiguous. V was trimmed by 3 bases and J by 2 bases, leaving 7 bases between them. This CDR3 comprises 13 residues. Per germline, CDR1 SQVTM and CDR2 ANQGSEA. This CDR3 is CSVDTVNTGELFF. The CDR3 bases are TGCAGCGTTGACACAGTTAACACCGGGGAGCTGTTTTTT.

This clone appeared a few times. The chain employs TRBV4-3 and TRBJ2-1, with a possible D match to TRBD1 (5 bases). Between the trimmed V and J ends, which lost 0 bases and 3 bases, there was a span of 9 bases. Germline loops: CDR1 LGHNA, CDR2 YSLEER. The CDR3 has 15 residues. The DNA for the CDR3 is TGCGCCAGCAGCCAAGAGGCTGGACACTACAATGAGCAGTTCTTC. Its translation: CASSQEAGHYNEQFF.

The chain uses TRBV18 and TRBJ2-5, with TRBD2 matching over 9 bases. With 5 bases clipped from V and 6 bases from J, the junction kept 10 bases outside the gene matches. This CDR3 has 15 amino acids. Germline assignment: CDR1 KGHSH and CDR2 LQKENI. The DNA for the CDR3 is TGTGCCAGCTCAACTCAGCGGGGGGCCGATAAGACCCAGTACTTC. This encodes CASSTQRGADKTQYF.

The chain carries TRBV5-1 and TRBJ2-5, with D possibly matching TRBD1 (6 bases). The CDR3 is 15 residues long. Trimming stripped 1 base from V and 5 bases from J, with 15 bases between. Germline CDR1 SGHRS, CDR2 YFSETQ. This chain's CDR3 is CASSLSGAARETQYF. Here the CDR3 DNA reads TGCGCCAGCAGCTTGTCAGGGGCCGCGCGGGAGACCCAGTACTTC. Variable domain in full (rest from reference TRBV5-1 and TRBJ2-5): KAGVTQTPRYLIKTRGQQVTLSCSPISGHRSVSWYQQTPGQGLQFLFEYFSETQRNKGNFPGRFSGRQFSNSRSEMNVSTLELGDSALYLCASSLSGAARETQYFGPGTRLLVL.

This clone was counted a few times. The CDR3 DNA follows: TGCAGCGTTGATAAGGGGGGTCGGGAGACCCAGTACTTC. Its protein product is CSVDKGGRETQYF. V gene TRBV29-1 combines with J gene TRBJ2-5; the D gene could be TRBD1 or TRBD2 (6 bases each). The CDR3 covers 13 residues. Deletions cut 3 bases from V and 5 bases from J, with 13 bases between. The germline V gene encodes CDR1 SQVTM and CDR2 ANQGSEA.

The chain links TRBV6-5 to TRBJ1-2; D is perhaps TRBD1 (6 bases). Germline V CDR1 and CDR2: MNHEY, SVGAGI. The CDR3 is 15 amino acids. V lost 0 bases and J lost 5, with 13 bases in between. Written as DNA, the CDR3 is TGTGCCAGCAGTTACTCGGGGGCTCCGGAGTATGGCTACACCTTC. It encodes CASSYSGAPEYGYTF.

This chain uses TRBV13 with TRBJ2-7; 8 nucleotides match TRBD2. Trimming took 3 bases from V and 3 from J; bases not matched to a gene: 7. Germline-derived CDR1 and CDR2 are PRHDT and FYEKMQ (reference sequence). This CDR3 region has 15 residues. In nucleotides, the CDR3 is TGTGCCAGCAGCTTCGAGGGCGGGGGGAGCTACGAGCAGTACTTC. It translates to CASSFEGGGSYEQYF. Filled out from reference TRBV13 and TRBJ2-7, the complete variable domain reads AAGVIQSPRHLIKEKRETATLKCYPIPRHDTVYWYQQGPGQDPQFLISFYEKMQSDKGSIPDRFSAQQFSDYHSELNMSSLELGDSALYFCASSFEGGGSYEQYFGPGTRLTVT.

The chain has TRBV5-1 and TRBJ1-2; 10 nucleotides agree with TRBD1. The ends lost 4 bases at V and 6 bases at J; junction bases unmatched: 9. CDR1 and CDR2 (germline): SGHRS, YFSETQ. This CDR3 spans 15 amino acids. The CDR3 loop reads CASSTRDRGADGYTF. The CDR3 region has the DNA TGCGCCAGCAGCACCCGGGACAGGGGCGCCGATGGCTACACCTTC.

This chain links TRBV9 with TRBJ2-1; 7 bases match TRBD2. Germline lookup yields CDR1 SGDLS and CDR2 YYNGEE. Losses at the gene ends were 4 bases for V and 2 bases for J; bases not matched to a gene: 9. This CDR3 comprises 16 residues. The CDR3 nucleotides are TGTGCCAGCAGCCAGCGGGGAGGGAAGCCCTACAATGAGCAGTTCTTC. Translating it yields CASSQRGGKPYNEQFF.

A few counts support this clone. The chain uses TRBV18 and TRBJ2-7; D is undetermined. CDR1 is KGHSH and CDR2 is LQKENI in the germline V gene. This CDR3 has 15 amino acids. The V end was cut by 2 bases, the J end by 2 bases, with 13 bases between. The CDR3 spells CASSPVAEPTYEQYF. The CDR3 nucleotides are TGTGCCAGCTCACCAGTGGCAGAACCAACCTACGAGCAGTACTTC.

This rearrangement joins TRBV30 to TRBJ2-3, with unresolved D. Germline V gene sequence: CDR1 GTSNPN, CDR2 SVGIG (reference sequence). This CDR3 region has 14 residues. The V end was cut by 0 bases, the J end by 0 bases, with 7 bases between. This CDR3 reads CAWSVSVSTDTQYF. CDR3 bases: TGTGCCTGGAGTGTGTCAGTCAGCACAGATACGCAGTATTTT.